This T cell receptor (beta chain) was sequenced in a study of chemoradiotherapy in HPV16-positive cancers. Study results and caveats: Candidate HPV-specific clones and E7-related TCR motifs grew in tumor during treatment.

Samples were taken several times over chemoradiotherapy. V was clipped by 7 bases and J by 3 bases, with 13 bases between them. The CDR3 is 12 residues long. Germline CDR1 is SQVTM and CDR2 is ANQGSEA. The data were produced by immunoSEQ multiplex PCR, yet TCRdb's version contains in-frame clones alone and is incomplete. The table includes over 2,000 clones, approximately 86% detected once. Comment on this clone: The target antigen is unknown.

The rearrangement joins TRBV29-1 to TRBJ2-7, with D possibly being TRBD1 (6 bases). The sample was tumor tissue, taken from a patient who underwent chemoradiotherapy. This receptor was identified in a human donor with HPV-associated anogenital cancer. CDR3 loop: CSARSDSYEQYF. CDR3 nucleotide sequence: TGCAGCGCCCGATCGGACAGCTACGAGCAGTACTTC.